This T cell receptor (beta chain) is from a study of T cells after yellow fever vaccination (dated 2019 in TCRdb). Study-level background: Libraries from fractions with low cell numbers were prepared with the SMART-Seq v4 Ultra Low Input RNA kit. To follow T-cell clones before and after both primary and booster YFV17D yellow fever vaccination, bulk TCR alpha and beta repertoires underwent longitudinal sequencing. Two healthy male donors, one aged 18 to 29 and one aged 30 to 40 years, were included in the cohort. Blood was collected at multiple timepoints before and after primary and secondary immunization, and bulk PBMC replicates and cell subsets were isolated. Results and caveats for the whole study, not just this receptor: The study included only a couple of donors, which limits how far the findings can be generalized. Computational filtering was required because FACS-sorted repertoires could contain abundant contaminating clonotypes from the bulk population. Compared with the primary T-cell response, the secondary T-cell response was weaker but faster, peaking on day 5 rather than day 15. Most clones expanded after primary vaccination were re-detected after the booster (around 96% of CD4 and roughly 87% of CD8), suggesting broad memory maintenance. A small share of clonotypes occurred in both CD4 and CD8 compartments, likely arising from convergent recombination.

Measured from the cysteine to the phenylalanine, the CDR3 is 15 residues long. The DNA shown is the 45-base CDR3, in frame from base 1. From a lookup of the germline V gene, CDR1 and CDR2 are MGHRA and YSYEKL. The junction carries 14 bases between V and J, which are trimmed by 3 bases and 3 bases respectively. TCRdb records Illumina NovaSeq 6000 as the sequencer. TCR cDNA was synthesized by 5'RACE template switching, which introduced a universal primer site and unique molecular identifiers. Priming of cDNA synthesis was performed from both the TCR alpha and TCR beta constant segments. Libraries were amplified in two PCR steps, with sample barcodes and sequencing adapters added in the second step. Sequencing of the libraries was done on either Illumina HiSeq 2500 (2x100 bp) or NovaSeq (2x150 bp). For the original study's pipeline: MIGEC was used to demultiplex reads and collapse the reads into UMI consensus sequences, and MiXCR was used for V(D)J alignment. Using edgeR on replicate PBMC samples, clonotypes were called vaccine-responding if FDR was below 0.01 and the log2 fold change was above 5 up to day 15. Each bulk clonotype received a CD4 or CD8 identity based on whether the sequenced CD4 or CD8 repertoire contained that clonotype at higher abundance. TCRdb reanalyzed the raw reads on its own, using fastp at Q25 for trimming and MiXCR for clone calling, and kept in-frame beta chains. Here each entry gathers all rows of one CDR3 protein and keeps the most common genes and DNA. The V and J calls reflect TCRdb's pipeline rather than the authors' work. This sample holds approximately 90,000 distinct CDR3 sequences; about 5.8% were observed only once. Clones ranked in the top ten supply more than 40% of the sample.

This clonotype was counted a few times. Its antigen is not yet known. Per-base qualities were not stored, and no clone one base away is much larger. The intended sense of this specimen's treatment or condition label: live attenuated yellow fever vaccine strain. A standard Ficoll-Paque protocol was used to isolate PBMCs from peripheral blood. Dynabeads CD4 and CD8 positive selection kits were used to isolate the CD4 and CD8 T-cell fractions. TriZol was used to extract RNA from bulk PBMCs, CD4 and CD8 fractions, and dextramer-positive and dextramer-negative fractions. Here the chain combines TRBV4-1 and TRBJ1-1, and the D gene may be TRBD1, 6 bases matching. Sequenced material: CD8+ T cells sorted from PBMCs, taken 10 days after the yellow fever booster vaccination. This TCR was recovered from a man younger than 35 who received the YFV17D yellow fever vaccine. The CDR3 region: CASSQSGGADTEAFF. Here is the DNA: TGCGCCAGCAGCCAGAGCGGGGGCGCGGACACTGAAGCTTTCTTT.